Following are 23 T cell receptor beta chains from one sample sequenced in a study of cytomegalovirus exposure and HLA in healthy donors. PCR used 60 Vbeta primers and 13 Jbeta primers. Here immunoSEQ multiplex PCR was the method, and the copy in TCRdb shows in-frame clones only, minus some. The sample carries roughly 150,000 clones, roughly 80% recorded once. The sequencing sample was made of PBMCs. The origin of the receptors is a male donor in good health and CMV-seronegative.

V is TRBV29-1 and J is TRBJ1-2; 8 bases match TRBD1. Germline lookup yields CDR1 SQVTM and CDR2 ANQGSEA. Unmatched junction bases numbered 7, after V lost 2 bases and J lost 5 bases. The CDR3 covers 14 residues. The CDR3 spells CSVEKTGQAYGYTF. The CDR3, as DNA: TGCAGCGTTGAAAAAACGGGACAGGCTTATGGCTACACCTTC.

The chain employs TRBV7-9 and TRBJ2-7; D is perhaps TRBD1 (5 bases). Germline V gene lookup returns CDR1 SEHNR and CDR2 FQNEAQ (reference sequence). Trimming took off 1 base at V and 5 bases at J, with 12 bases between the two ends. The CDR3 sequence is 14 residues long. CDR3 protein: CASSLVWQGDEQYF. CDR3 coding DNA: TGTGCCAGCAGCTTAGTTTGGCAGGGCGACGAGCAGTACTTC.

This chain connects TRBV19 to TRBJ2-2, with 8 nucleotides matching TRBD1. The CDR3 covers 14 residues. CDR1 is LNHDA and CDR2 is SQIVND in the germline V gene (reference sequence). V lost 5 bases to trimming and J lost 6 bases; unmatched junction nucleotides: 5. The DNA of the CDR3 is TGTGCCAGTAGTTTACGACAGGGGTCCGGGGAGCTGTTTTTT. Its translation is CASSLRQGSGELFF.

This clone was found a few times. This chain uses TRBV30 with TRBJ2-7, with TRBD1 matching 7 bases. Germline loops: CDR1 GTSNPN, CDR2 SVGIG (reference sequence). The V and J ends lost 3 bases and 4 bases, in that order; junction bases with no gene match: 9. The CDR3 extends over 14 amino acids. The CDR3 nucleotides read TGTGCCTGGAGACGACAGGGAGCAGGGTACGAGCAGTACTTC. Translating gives CAWRRQGAGYEQYF. Looking up the rest from reference TRBV30 and TRBJ2-7 gives the full variable domain: SQTIHQWPATLVQPVGSPLSLECTVEGTSNPNLYWYRQAAGRGLQLLFYSVGIGQISSEVPQNLSASRPQDRQFILSSKKLLLSDSGFYLCAWRRQGAGYEQYFGPGTRLTVT.

This clone appeared a few times. The chain uses TRBV19 and TRBJ2-7, with 7 bases aligning to TRBD2. The V and J ends lost 10 bases and 2 bases, in that order; junction bases with no gene match: 11. Germline lookup yields CDR1 LNHDA and CDR2 SQIVND (reference sequence). The CDR3 has 14 amino acids. CDR3 DNA: TGTGCCACCCAAACGCGGGGGTTACCCTACGAGCAGTACTTC. As protein: CATQTRGLPYEQYF.

This chain uses TRBV2 with TRBJ2-1; 7 positions agree with TRBD2. Trimming at V came to 7 bases and at J to 7 bases, leaving 25 bases not matched to a gene. There are 19 residues in the CDR3. Germline V gene data show CDR1 as SNHLY and CDR2 as FYNNEI. The CDR3 region is CASNVGSGERGRMRNEQFF. The DNA for the CDR3 is TGTGCCAGCAATGTGGGCAGTGGGGAGCGGGGACGTATGAGGAATGAGCAGTTCTTC.

CDR3 coding DNA: TGTGCCAGCAGTGAAGCCTCTAGCGGCCGCACAGATACGCAGTATTTT. Translation gives CASSEASSGRTDTQYF. This rearrangement joins TRBV2 to TRBJ2-3, with 7 nucleotides matching TRBD2. Germline V gene sequence: CDR1 SNHLY, CDR2 FYNNEI. Trimming took 0 bases from V and 1 from J; bases not matched to a gene: 4. The CDR3 sequence is 16 residues long.

In its sample, this clone was seen a few times. The chain couples TRBV7-2 to TRBJ1-2; D gene uncertain. Trimming cost V 0 bases and J 8 bases, with 13 bases left between them. CDR3 size: 14 residues. Germline CDR1 SGHTA, CDR2 FQGNSA. The CDR3 DNA is TGTGCCAGCAGCTTAGCTTCCTTGGAGGGAGGCTACACCTTC. Its translation is CASSLASLEGGYTF.

Note on this clone: This sample also contains other DNA sequences that code for the same CDR3. The CDR3 DNA reads as TGCGCCAGCAGTGAGTCGGGGGGCCAAGAGACCCAGTACTTC. This translates into CASSESGGQETQYF. This chain uses TRBV10-1 with TRBJ2-5; D is possibly TRBD2 (6 bases). The germline CDR1 and CDR2 sequences are WNHNN and SYGVQD (reference sequence). Trimming removed 0 bases from V and 1 base from J, with 6 bases in between. The CDR3 spans 14 residues.

V is TRBV19 and J is TRBJ2-6, with D tentatively TRBD2 (6 bases). The length of the CDR3 is 15 residues. Germline V gives CDR1 LNHDA, CDR2 SQIVND (reference sequence). V was cut by 8 bases and J by 1 base, with 12 bases left in between. CDR3 sequence (DNA): TGTGCCAGTGAGATCGGGACTTCTGGGGCCAACGTCCTGACTTTC. Translating it yields CASEIGTSGANVLTF.

This chain uses TRBV29-1 with TRBJ2-5, with D possibly matching TRBD1 (5 bases). Germline assignment: CDR1 SQVTM and CDR2 ANQGSEA. V dropped 4 bases and J dropped 3 bases, with 12 bases sitting between them. The CDR3 spans 13 residues. The CDR3 is CSVGLGLKETQYF. The CDR3 bases are TGCAGCGTTGGTCTGGGGCTAAAAGAGACCCAGTACTTC.

The table lists this clone with a few counts. The CDR3 DNA is TGCGCCAGCAGCTTGGTCTCCTTAGGACAGGGGAACTACGAGCAGTACTTC. Residues: CASSLVSLGQGNYEQYF. The rearrangement links TRBV5-1 to TRBJ2-7, with 9 bases matching TRBD1. J gave up 3 bases and V 0 bases, and 10 bases lay outside the gene matches. Germline values: CDR1 SGHRS, CDR2 YFSETQ. The CDR3 is made up of 17 amino acids.

The chain is built from TRBV6-6 and TRBJ2-7; the match to TRBD1 covers 9 bases. Germline values: CDR1 MNHNY, CDR2 SVGAGI (reference sequence). After removal of 2 bases from V and 5 bases from J, the junction contained 7 bases not matched to a gene. The CDR3 has 15 residues. CDR3 nucleotide sequence: TGTGCCAGCAGTTACAACCCGGGACAGGGCCACGAGCAGTACTTC. Protein product: CASSYNPGQGHEQYF.

The V call is TRBV10-1, the J call TRBJ1-1; D possibly corresponds to TRBD1 (5 bases). CDR1 WNHNN and CDR2 SYGVQD come from the germline V gene (reference sequence). The germline V and J ends were trimmed by 0 bases and 0 bases, with 5 bases remaining between them. The length of the CDR3 is 14 residues. The CDR3 reads CASSESGVNTEAFF. The CDR3 coding sequence is TGCGCCAGCAGTGAGTCAGGGGTGAACACTGAAGCTTTCTTT.

Only one count was recorded for this clone. CDR3 loop: CASNQAGEQYF. The CDR3 DNA reads TGTGCCAGCAACCAAGCGGGGGAGCAGTACTTC. The chain recombines TRBV19 with TRBJ2-7; 7 bases agree with TRBD2. V lost 9 bases, J lost 7 bases, and 6 bases stayed unmatched. Germline V CDR1 and CDR2: LNHDA, SQIVND (reference sequence). The length of the CDR3 is 11 residues. Supplemented by reference TRBV19 and TRBJ2-7, the full variable domain reads DGGITQSPKYLFRKEGQNVTLSCEQNLNHDAMYWYRQDPGQGLRLIYYSQIVNDFQKGDIAEGYSVSREKKESFPLTVTSAQKNPTAFYLCASNQAGEQYFGPGTRLTVT.

The chain is built from TRBV18 and TRBJ2-5; 8 nucleotides align to TRBD1. This CDR3 comprises 15 residues. Germline V gene lookup returns CDR1 KGHSH and CDR2 LQKENI. The V and J ends lost 3 bases and 2 bases, in that order; junction bases with no gene match: 5. The CDR3 bases are TGTGCCAGCTCACCCCTCTGGACAGGGCAAGAGACCCAGTACTTC. This codes for CASSPLWTGQETQYF.

This chain uses TRBV18 with TRBJ2-7, with 7 bases aligning to TRBD1. V was clipped by 3 bases and J by 3 bases; unmatched bases: 8. Germline V gene data show CDR1 as KGHSH and CDR2 as LQKENI. This CDR3 has 15 amino acids. The CDR3 sequence is CASSPDRERNYEQYF. CDR3 bases: TGTGCCAGCTCACCTGACAGGGAAAGGAACTACGAGCAGTACTTC.

The chain has TRBV30 and TRBJ1-2; possible D gene TRBD1, 5 bases. Per germline, CDR1 GTSNPN and CDR2 SVGIG (reference sequence). V dropped 2 bases and J dropped 8 bases, with 15 bases sitting between them. The CDR3 spans 13 residues. In nucleotides, the CDR3 is TGTGCCTGGAGTAAAAAACGGGGGACCGGCTACACCTTC. This translates into CAWSKKRGTGYTF.

The chain uses TRBV5-1 and TRBJ1-6; 9 nucleotides match TRBD1. The V gene's germline CDR1 is SGHRS and CDR2 YFSETQ. With V trimmed by 0 bases and J by 1 base, 11 bases remained unmatched. CDR3 length equals 20 residues. The CDR3 DNA reads as TGCGCCAGCAGCTTGGGGAACTTCCGGGACAGGGAGTCCTATAATTCACCCCTCCACTTT. Translated: CASSLGNFRDRESYNSPLHF.

In its sample, this clone was seen a few times. The V gene is TRBV4-3, the J gene TRBJ2-5; 12 nucleotides line up with TRBD2. The CDR3 spans 16 residues. Trimming removed 4 bases from V and 3 bases from J; junction bases left unmatched: 6. CDR1 LGHNA and CDR2 YSLEER come from the germline V gene. CDR3 amino acids: CASSPPGLAGKETQYF. Here the CDR3 DNA reads TGCGCCAGCAGCCCCCCCGGACTAGCGGGGAAAGAGACCCAGTACTTC.

J is TRBJ2-7 and V is TRBV30, with D possibly being TRBD1 (6 bases). The V and J ends lost 1 base and 1 base respectively, with 11 bases between them. Germline-derived CDR1 and CDR2 are GTSNPN and SVGIG (reference sequence). The CDR3 is 14 residues long. The CDR3 protein is CAWSAGHSSYEQYF. The CDR3 DNA is TGTGCCTGGAGTGCGGGACACTCATCCTACGAGCAGTACTTC.

The chain carries TRBV29-1 and TRBJ2-6, with D possibly being TRBD2 (6 bases). In germline, CDR1 is SQVTM, CDR2 ANQGSEA. There are 20 residues in the CDR3. V was shortened by 6 bases and J by 0 bases, with 27 bases between the two germline ends. CDR3: CSVADTKVGAGSSGANVLTF. For the CDR3, the DNA is TGCAGCGTCGCAGATACGAAGGTTGGGGCCGGGAGCTCTGGGGCCAACGTCCTGACTTTC.

V is TRBV19 and J is TRBJ2-2, with TRBD2 as a possible D gene (7 bases). Germline V gene lookup returns CDR1 LNHDA and CDR2 SQIVND (reference sequence). Trimming left V 6 bases short and J 6 bases short, with 17 bases between. The CDR3 sequence is 15 residues long. CDR3 protein: CASRPRGGGSGELFF. The CDR3 DNA follows: TGTGCCAGTAGGCCCCGGGGAGGGGGGTCCGGGGAGCTGTTTTTT.